The TCR beta chain under discussion was sequenced for a study of T cell repertoires in cytomegalovirus infection. Overall study: Through public TCR beta signatures, both CMV infection and matching HLA type were indicated. Study-wide points: Totalled public TCR beta family frequency picked out people who carried CMV plus the relevant HLA. Dominating the ex vivo response were HLA-C-restricted CMV-specific TCR beta clonotypes.

This CDR3 spans 13 amino acids. Germline CDR1 and CDR2: SGHDN and FVKESK. The V gene lost 5 bases and the J gene lost 5 bases, with 12 bases spanning the gap. Concerning this clonotype itself: Its target is unknown.

TCRdb reanalysed the reads using MiXCR and keeps one entry per CDR3 protein. The sample consists of 150,000 to 200,000 distinct CDR3 sequences, roughly an eighth of them appearing once. The sequenced sample consisted of PBMCs. The sequence was collected from a human donor in good health (CMV status not recorded). Some clones in this sample may be carry-over from other donors' samples. The chain uses TRBV14 and TRBJ1-1; D is perhaps TRBD1 (6 bases). The CDR3 DNA is TGTGCCAGCAGCTGGGGGCCCCTAACTGAAGCTTTCTTT. It specifies CASSWGPLTEAFF.